The 25 T cell receptor beta chains listed next were all sequenced from one sample in a study of blood T cell repertoires in COVID-19. TCRdb keeps only in-frame clones here, not all; method: immunoSEQ multiplex PCR. The repertoire consists of some 100,000 clones, with roughly 85% occurring once and the leading ten covering 1.5% to 2%. Sequencing was performed on peripheral blood. The receptors originated from a woman between 65 and 79 years old with active or convalescent COVID-19.

J is TRBJ2-7 and V is TRBV28; 7 nucleotides line up with TRBD1. There are 14 residues in the CDR3. From germline, CDR1 is MDHEN and CDR2 SYDVKM. V dropped 7 bases and J dropped 1; count of bases not matched to a gene: 7. DNA of the CDR3: TGTGCCAGCACCTCAGGGGACAGTTCCTACGAGCAGTACTTC. It translates to CASTSGDSSYEQYF.

This rearrangement joins TRBV5-5 to TRBJ2-2; 7 bases line up with TRBD1. Looked up from germline, CDR1 is SGHKS and CDR2 is YYEKEE (reference sequence). CDR3 size: 16 residues. Trimming removed 2 bases from V and 0 bases from J; junction bases left unmatched: 4. CDR3 sequence reads: CASSFWDSANTGELFF. The CDR3 nucleotides are TGTGCCAGCAGCTTCTGGGACAGTGCGAACACCGGGGAGCTGTTTTTT.

The chain combines TRBV6-5 with TRBJ1-5; D uncertain. The ends were cut back, 7 bases at V and 0 bases at J, with 7 bases in the middle. Germline CDR1 is MNHEY and CDR2 is SVGAGI. The CDR3 spans 13 residues. CDR3 sequence reads: CASTSYSNQPQHF. The CDR3 DNA is TGTGCCAGCACGAGTTATAGCAATCAGCCCCAGCATTTT.

This chain links TRBV6-1 with TRBJ2-7; the match to TRBD1 covers 9 bases. Germline V gene sequence: CDR1 MNHNS, CDR2 SASEGT. The V gene end was trimmed by 2 bases and the J gene end by 6 bases; junction bases not matched to a gene: 8. This CDR3 contains 15 residues. The CDR3 sequence: CASSENRGPTAEQYF. The CDR3 bases are TGTGCCAGCAGTGAAAACAGGGGGCCCACCGCCGAGCAGTACTTC.

This chain connects TRBV5-1 to TRBJ2-7, with 7 positions matching TRBD1. CDR1 is SGHRS, CDR2 YFSETQ, per germline. After removal of 0 bases from V and 6 bases from J, the junction contained 9 bases not matched to a gene. There are 15 residues in the CDR3. CDR3 sequence (DNA): TGCGCCAGCAGCTTGGCAGAGGGGGCGCAGGGCGAGCAGTACTTC. Translating it yields CASSLAEGAQGEQYF.

The V gene is TRBV5-1, the J gene TRBJ2-1; TRBD2 aligns across 11 bases. V trimming: 0 bases; J trimming: 4 bases; junction bases outside the gene matches: 0. Per germline, CDR1 SGHRS and CDR2 YFSETQ. The CDR3 is made up of 15 amino acids. CDR3 region: CASSLASGRYNEQFF. The CDR3 coding sequence is TGCGCCAGCAGCTTGGCTAGCGGGAGGTACAATGAGCAGTTCTTC.

Only a few counts were recorded for this clone. This rearrangement joins TRBV5-4 to TRBJ2-1; TRBD2 is a possible D gene (6 bases). CDR1 SGHNT and CDR2 YYREEE come from the germline V gene (reference sequence). CDR3 length equals 13 residues. Deletions cut 1 base from V and 12 bases from J, with 14 bases between. The CDR3 sequence: CASSLLGGVRQFF. The CDR3 DNA reads TGTGCCAGCAGCTTGCTTGGAGGGGTGAGGCAGTTCTTC.

J is TRBJ1-2 and V is TRBV28; 9 bases fit TRBD1. The CDR3 totals 14 residues. The V gene end was trimmed by 7 bases and the J gene end by 2 bases; junction bases not matched to a gene: 5. The germline V gene encodes CDR1 MDHEN and CDR2 SYDVKM. CDR3 amino acids: CASTTGGQNYGYTF. CDR3 nucleotide sequence: TGTGCCAGCACCACAGGGGGCCAGAACTATGGCTACACCTTC.

This clone was counted a single time. J is TRBJ2-7 and V is TRBV24-1; 10 bases line up with TRBD1. The V gene's germline CDR1 is KGHDR and CDR2 SFDVKD. This CDR3 spans 15 amino acids. With V trimmed by 4 bases and J by 1 base, 3 bases remained unmatched. CDR3 amino acids: CATSDSGQGSYEQYF. The CDR3 nucleotides read TGTGCCACCAGTGACTCGGGACAGGGGTCCTACGAGCAGTACTTC.

This clone was seen once. V gene TRBV19 combines with J gene TRBJ2-3; 10 bases align to TRBD2. Germline loops: CDR1 LNHDA, CDR2 SQIVND (reference sequence). The V gene end was trimmed by 4 bases and the J gene end by 4 bases; junction bases not matched to a gene: 5. CDR3 length: 15 amino acids. The CDR3 nucleotides read TGTGCCAGTAGTACTAGCGGGAGAGTCGCAGATACGCAGTATTTT. It specifies CASSTSGRVADTQYF.

CDR3 residues: CASNPSGGRAKDEQFF. The CDR3 DNA reads as TGTGCCAGCAACCCATCTGGCGGGAGGGCCAAGGATGAGCAGTTCTTC. This rearrangement joins TRBV11-2 to TRBJ2-1, with TRBD2 matching over 9 bases. This CDR3 has 16 residues. Germline trimming cut 7 bases from V and 8 bases from J; bases unmatched to any gene: 15. The germline V gene encodes CDR1 SGHAT and CDR2 FQNNGV.

The genes are TRBV24-1 and TRBJ2-1; the D gene is possibly TRBD2 (6 bases). CDR3 size: 15 residues. V was clipped by 5 bases and J by 3 bases, with 13 bases between them. Per germline, CDR1 KGHDR and CDR2 SFDVKD. The CDR3 protein is CATSATRRDYNEQFF. CDR3 in DNA: TGTGCCACCAGTGCTACACGGCGGGACTACAATGAGCAGTTCTTC.

The J gene is TRBJ1-6, the V gene TRBV19; 8 bases align to TRBD1. V lost 5 bases to trimming and J lost 6 bases; unmatched junction nucleotides: 6. Germline-derived CDR1 and CDR2 are LNHDA and SQIVND (reference sequence). CDR3 size: 15 residues. Here the CDR3 DNA reads TGTGCCAGTAGTGCCCAAGACAGGGGTAATTCACCCCTCCACTTT. Protein: CASSAQDRGNSPLHF.

The chain is built from TRBV2 and TRBJ2-5, with 9 bases matching TRBD2. Germline lookup yields CDR1 SNHLY and CDR2 FYNNEI. V dropped 6 bases and J dropped 5; count of bases not matched to a gene: 7. CDR3 length equals 14 residues. Here the CDR3 DNA reads TGTGCCAGCAGCCTAGCGGGGCGAGGGGAGACCCAGTACTTC. It translates to CASSLAGRGETQYF.

The chain uses TRBV14 and TRBJ2-1; the D gene is possibly TRBD2 (6 bases). Germline V gene lookup returns CDR1 SGHDN and CDR2 FVKESK. Trimming shortened V by 1 base and J by 6 bases, and 10 bases separated the two germline ends. The CDR3 has 14 amino acids. The CDR3 DNA reads as TGTGCCAGCAGCCAAGCCGGGGGTGGCAATGAGCAGTTCTTC. Translation gives CASSQAGGGNEQFF.

The chain employs TRBV27 and TRBJ1-5, with D possibly being TRBD1 (5 bases). V dropped 6 bases and J dropped 3 bases, with 15 bases sitting between them. CDR1 and CDR2 (germline): MNHEY, SMNVEV (reference sequence). The CDR3 runs to 15 residues. The CDR3 region has the DNA TGTGCCAGCAGGCCCGGTGCAGGGTCCAATCAGCCCCAGCATTTT. The encoded protein is CASRPGAGSNQPQHF.

The chain employs TRBV5-6 and TRBJ2-3; 9 positions agree with TRBD1. Germline values: CDR1 SGHDT, CDR2 YYEEEE. With V trimmed by 2 bases and J by 3 bases, 10 bases remained unmatched. The CDR3 contains 17 residues. As DNA, the CDR3 is TGTGCCAGCAGCTTACTGATGACAGGGGGTTGGACAGATACGCAGTATTTT. Its protein product is CASSLLMTGGWTDTQYF.

The chain has TRBV4-3 and TRBJ2-6; 8 nucleotides agree with TRBD1. The CDR3 is 16 residues long. V gave up 2 bases and J gave up 3 bases; unmatched junction bases: 3. In germline, CDR1 is LGHNA, CDR2 YSLEER. The CDR3 sequence is CASSQTGGFGANVLTF. The CDR3 region has the DNA TGCGCCAGCAGCCAAACAGGGGGTTTTGGGGCCAACGTCCTGACTTTC.

The rearrangement links TRBV3-1 (or the pseudogene TRBV3-2) to TRBJ2-3, with TRBD2 matching 8 bases. CDR3 length: 17 residues. The V gene end was trimmed by 0 bases and the J gene end by 3 bases; junction bases not matched to a gene: 8. Germline V gene data show CDR1 as LGHDT and CDR2 as YNNKEL (reference sequence). The CDR3 sequence: CASSQDPLRGGTDTQYF. The CDR3 nucleotides read TGTGCCAGCAGCCAAGACCCTCTTCGGGGGGGGACAGATACGCAGTATTTT.

The chain couples TRBV5-1 to TRBJ1-2, with 11 positions matching TRBD1. Looked up from germline, CDR1 is SGHRS and CDR2 is YFSETQ. V was pared by 1 base and J by 6 bases, with 8 bases of the junction left unmatched. The length of the CDR3 is 16 residues. The CDR3 region has the DNA TGCGCCAGCAGCTTGACGCCTGGACAGGGGGCGGATGGCTACACCTTC. Translating gives CASSLTPGQGADGYTF.

This clone was seen only a few times. This chain connects TRBV4-2 to TRBJ1-4, with D maybe TRBD1 (5 bases). Between the trimmed V and J ends, which lost 0 bases and 8 bases, there was a span of 13 bases. Germline V CDR1 and CDR2: LGHNA, YNFKEQ. The CDR3 runs 15 residues. The CDR3 here is CASSQDRQGGEKLFF. DNA of the CDR3: TGTGCCAGCAGCCAAGATAGGCAGGGAGGCGAAAAACTGTTTTTT.

This sequence joins TRBV19 and TRBJ1-2; tentative D call: TRBD1 (5 bases). V lost 5 bases and J 0 bases, leaving 7 bases between the germline ends. The CDR3 has 13 amino acids. Germline V gene lookup returns CDR1 LNHDA and CDR2 SQIVND (reference sequence). CDR3 coding DNA: TGTGCCAGTAGTCCGGACACTAACTATGGCTACACCTTC. Amino acids: CASSPDTNYGYTF. The whole variable domain, filled in from reference TRBV19 and TRBJ1-2, reads DGGITQSPKYLFRKEGQNVTLSCEQNLNHDAMYWYRQDPGQGLRLIYYSQIVNDFQKGDIAEGYSVSREKKESFPLTVTSAQKNPTAFYLCASSPDTNYGYTFGSGTRLTVV.

The chain links TRBV6-1 to TRBJ1-2; TRBD1 aligns across 8 bases. J gave up 3 bases and V 3 bases, and 6 bases lay outside the gene matches. The CDR3 sequence is 15 residues long. Per the germline V gene, CDR1 is MNHNS and CDR2 is SASEGT. The CDR3 loop is CASSEMSGGYYGYTF. The DNA for the CDR3 is TGTGCCAGCAGTGAGATGTCAGGGGGCTACTATGGCTACACCTTC.

CDR3 DNA sequence: TGTGCCAGCTCACCACCGGGGCAGGGCGGCGAGCAGTACTTC. Its protein is CASSPPGQGGEQYF. The rearrangement joins TRBV18 to TRBJ2-7; possibly TRBD1 for D (5 bases). V shed 0 bases and J shed 6 bases, with 12 bases lying between them. Germline-derived CDR1 and CDR2 are KGHSH and LQKENI. The CDR3 has 14 residues. Based on the CDR3 plus reference TRBV18 and TRBJ2-7, the full variable domain is NAGVMQNPRHLVRRRGQEARLRCSPMKGHSHVYWYRQLPEEGLKFMVYLQKENIIDESGMPKERFSAEFPKEGPSILRIQQVVRGDSAAYFCASSPPGQGGEQYFGPGTRLTVT.

The J gene is TRBJ1-2, the V gene TRBV30; possibly TRBD1 for D (6 bases). The V gene's germline CDR1 is GTSNPN and CDR2 SVGIG (reference sequence). The V gene lost 0 bases and the J gene lost 2 bases, with 13 bases spanning the gap. CDR3 length: 15 amino acids. The CDR3 coding sequence is TGTGCCTGGAGTGTACGAGGGGGTGGGAACTATGGCTACACCTTC. Translating it yields CAWSVRGGGNYGYTF.